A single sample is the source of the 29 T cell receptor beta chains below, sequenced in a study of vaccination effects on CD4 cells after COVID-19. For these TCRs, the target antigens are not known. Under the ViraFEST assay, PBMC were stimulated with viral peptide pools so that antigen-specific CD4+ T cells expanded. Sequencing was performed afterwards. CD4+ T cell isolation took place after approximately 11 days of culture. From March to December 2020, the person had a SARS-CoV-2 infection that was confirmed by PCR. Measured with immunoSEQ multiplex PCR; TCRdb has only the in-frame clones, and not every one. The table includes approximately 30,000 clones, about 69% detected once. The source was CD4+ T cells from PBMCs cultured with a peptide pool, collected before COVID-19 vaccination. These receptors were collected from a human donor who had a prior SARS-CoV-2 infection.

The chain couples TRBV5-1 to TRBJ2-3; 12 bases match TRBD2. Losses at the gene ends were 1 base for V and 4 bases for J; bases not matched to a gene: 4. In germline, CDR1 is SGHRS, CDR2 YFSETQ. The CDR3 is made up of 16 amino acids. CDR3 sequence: CASSLKRLAGADTQYF. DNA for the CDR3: TGCGCCAGCAGCTTGAAGCGACTAGCGGGAGCAGATACGCAGTATTTT.

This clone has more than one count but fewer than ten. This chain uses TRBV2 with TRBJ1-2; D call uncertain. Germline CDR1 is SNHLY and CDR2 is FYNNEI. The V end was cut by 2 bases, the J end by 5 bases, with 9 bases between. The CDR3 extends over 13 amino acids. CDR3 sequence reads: CASSELREYGYTF. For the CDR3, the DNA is TGTGCCAGCAGTGAATTGAGGGAATATGGCTACACCTTC.

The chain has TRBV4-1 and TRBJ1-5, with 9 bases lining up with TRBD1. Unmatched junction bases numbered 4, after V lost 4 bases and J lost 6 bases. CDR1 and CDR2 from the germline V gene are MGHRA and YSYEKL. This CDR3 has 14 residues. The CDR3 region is CASSLGQGGQPQHF. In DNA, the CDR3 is TGCGCCAGCAGCCTGGGACAGGGTGGTCAGCCCCAGCATTTT.

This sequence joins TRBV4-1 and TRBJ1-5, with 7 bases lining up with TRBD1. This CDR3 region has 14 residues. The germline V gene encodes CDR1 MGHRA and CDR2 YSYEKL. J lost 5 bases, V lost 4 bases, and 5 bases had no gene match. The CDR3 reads CASSRDREDQPQHF. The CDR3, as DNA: TGCGCCAGCAGCCGAGACAGGGAAGATCAGCCCCAGCATTTT.

The CDR3 spells CAIGPYQETQYF. CDR3 bases: TGTGCCATCGGGCCGTACCAAGAGACCCAGTACTTC. The chain employs TRBV10-3 and TRBJ2-5; no clear D. The CDR3 loop spans 12 amino acids. Germline CDR1 and CDR2: ENHRY and SYGVKD. V lost 8 bases and J lost 0, with 7 bases in between.

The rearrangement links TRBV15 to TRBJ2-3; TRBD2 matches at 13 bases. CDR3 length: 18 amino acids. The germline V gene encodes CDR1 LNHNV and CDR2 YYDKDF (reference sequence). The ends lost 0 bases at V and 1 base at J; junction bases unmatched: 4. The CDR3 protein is CATSRDPGLAGGTDTQYF. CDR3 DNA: TGTGCCACCAGCAGAGATCCCGGACTAGCGGGAGGCACAGATACGCAGTATTTT.

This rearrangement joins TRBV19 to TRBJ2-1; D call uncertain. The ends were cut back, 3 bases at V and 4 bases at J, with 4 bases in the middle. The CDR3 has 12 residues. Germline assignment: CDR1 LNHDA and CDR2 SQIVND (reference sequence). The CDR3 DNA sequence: TGTGCCAGTAGTATTGAGTACAATGAGCAGTTCTTC. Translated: CASSIEYNEQFF.

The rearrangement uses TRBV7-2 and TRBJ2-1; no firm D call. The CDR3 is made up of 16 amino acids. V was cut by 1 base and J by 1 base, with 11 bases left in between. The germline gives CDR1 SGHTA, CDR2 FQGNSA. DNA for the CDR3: TGTGCCAGCAGCTTAGACTGGGGTAGTTCCTACAATGAGCAGTTCTTC. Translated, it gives CASSLDWGSSYNEQFF.

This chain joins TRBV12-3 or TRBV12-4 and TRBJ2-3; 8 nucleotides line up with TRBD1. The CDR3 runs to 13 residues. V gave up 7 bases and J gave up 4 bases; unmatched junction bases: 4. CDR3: CASTSTGADTQYF. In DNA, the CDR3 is TGTGCCAGCACCTCGACAGGGGCAGATACGCAGTATTTT.

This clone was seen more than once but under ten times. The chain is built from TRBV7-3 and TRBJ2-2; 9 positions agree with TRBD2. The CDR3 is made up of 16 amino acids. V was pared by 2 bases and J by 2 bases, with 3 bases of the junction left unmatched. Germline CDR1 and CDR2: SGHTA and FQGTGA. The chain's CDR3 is CASSLLGLANTGELFF. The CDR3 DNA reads TGTGCCAGCAGCTTATTGGGACTAGCTAACACCGGGGAGCTGTTTTTT.

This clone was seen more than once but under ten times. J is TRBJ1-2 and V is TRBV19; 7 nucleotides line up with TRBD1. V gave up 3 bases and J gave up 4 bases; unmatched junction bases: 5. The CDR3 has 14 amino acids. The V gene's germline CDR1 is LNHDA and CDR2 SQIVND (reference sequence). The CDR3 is CASSMDRSLYGYTF. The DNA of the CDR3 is TGTGCCAGTAGTATGGACAGGTCCCTCTATGGCTACACCTTC.

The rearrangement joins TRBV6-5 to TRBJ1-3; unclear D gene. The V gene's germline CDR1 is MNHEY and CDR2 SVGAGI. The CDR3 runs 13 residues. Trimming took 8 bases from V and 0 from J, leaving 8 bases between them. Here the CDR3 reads CASGRSSGNTIYF. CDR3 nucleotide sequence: TGTGCCAGCGGACGGAGCTCTGGAAACACCATATATTTT.

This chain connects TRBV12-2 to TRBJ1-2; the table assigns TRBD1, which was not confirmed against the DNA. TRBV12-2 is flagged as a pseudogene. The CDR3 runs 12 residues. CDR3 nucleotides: TGTGCAAGTCGACAGAGAGACTATGGCTACACCTTC. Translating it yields CASRQRDYGYTF.

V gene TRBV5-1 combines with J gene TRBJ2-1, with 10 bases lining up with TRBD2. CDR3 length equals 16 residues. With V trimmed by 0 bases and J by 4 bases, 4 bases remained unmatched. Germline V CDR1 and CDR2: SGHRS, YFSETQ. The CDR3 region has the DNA TGCGCCAGCAGCTTGGTCCCTAGCGGGGGTTACAATGAGCAGTTCTTC. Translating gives CASSLVPSGGYNEQFF.

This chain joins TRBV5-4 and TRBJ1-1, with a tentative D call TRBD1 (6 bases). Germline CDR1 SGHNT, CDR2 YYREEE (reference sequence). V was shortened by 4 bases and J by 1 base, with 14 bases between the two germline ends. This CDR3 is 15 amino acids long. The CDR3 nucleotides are TGTGCCAGCAGCGATCCCAGACAGGCGAACACTGAAGCTTTCTTT. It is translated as CASSDPRQANTEAFF.

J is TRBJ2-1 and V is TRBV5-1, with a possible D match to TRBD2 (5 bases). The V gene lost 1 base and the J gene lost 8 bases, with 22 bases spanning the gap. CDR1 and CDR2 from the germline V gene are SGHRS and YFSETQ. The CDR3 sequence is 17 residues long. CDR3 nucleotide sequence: TGCGCCAGCAGCTTGATTGGGGAGCCAGCTTTGGTCGATGAGCAGTTCTTC. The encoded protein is CASSLIGEPALVDEQFF.

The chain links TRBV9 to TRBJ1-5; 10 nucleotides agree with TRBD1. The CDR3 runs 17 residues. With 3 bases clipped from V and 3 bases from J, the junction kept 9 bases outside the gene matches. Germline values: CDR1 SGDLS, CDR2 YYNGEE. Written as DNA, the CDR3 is TGTGCCAGCAGCGGACCTCCGGGACAGGGGTTCAATCAGCCCCAGCATTTT. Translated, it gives CASSGPPGQGFNQPQHF. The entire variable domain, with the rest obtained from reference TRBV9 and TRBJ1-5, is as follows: DSGVTQTPKHLITATGQRVTLRCSPRSGDLSVYWYQQSLDQGLQFLIQYYNGEERAKGNILERFSAQQFPDLHSELNLSSLELGDSALYFCASSGPPGQGFNQPQHFGDGTRLSIL.

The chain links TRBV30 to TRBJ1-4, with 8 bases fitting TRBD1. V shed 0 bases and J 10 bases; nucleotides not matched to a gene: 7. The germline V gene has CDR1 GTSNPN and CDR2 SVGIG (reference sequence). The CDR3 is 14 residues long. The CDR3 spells CAWSVGTGLGKLFF. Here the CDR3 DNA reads TGTGCCTGGAGTGTAGGGACAGGTCTAGGAAAACTGTTTTTT.

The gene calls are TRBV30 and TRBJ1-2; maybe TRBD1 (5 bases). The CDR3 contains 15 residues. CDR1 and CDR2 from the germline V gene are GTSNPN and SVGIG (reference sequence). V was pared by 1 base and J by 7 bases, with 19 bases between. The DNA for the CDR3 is TGTGCCTGGAGTGGGACGGACATTCTCTTGGGTGGCTACACCTTC. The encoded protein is CAWSGTDILLGGYTF.

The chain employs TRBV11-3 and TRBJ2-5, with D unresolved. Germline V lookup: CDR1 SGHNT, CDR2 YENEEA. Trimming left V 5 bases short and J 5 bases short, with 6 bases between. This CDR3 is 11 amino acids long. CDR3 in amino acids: CASSAVETQYF. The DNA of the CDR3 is TGTGCCAGCAGCGCTGTCGAGACCCAGTACTTC. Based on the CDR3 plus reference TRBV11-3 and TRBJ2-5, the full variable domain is EAGVVQSPRYKIIEKKQPVAFWCNPISGHNTLYWYLQNLGQGPELLIRYENEEAVDDSQLPKDRFSAERLKGVDSTLKIQPAELGDSAVYLCASSAVETQYFGPGTRLLVL.

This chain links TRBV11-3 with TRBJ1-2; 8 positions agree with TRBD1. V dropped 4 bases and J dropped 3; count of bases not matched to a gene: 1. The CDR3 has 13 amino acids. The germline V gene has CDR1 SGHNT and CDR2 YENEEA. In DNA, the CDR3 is TGTGCCAGCAGCTCGGACAGGGACTATGGCTACACCTTC. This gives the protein CASSSDRDYGYTF. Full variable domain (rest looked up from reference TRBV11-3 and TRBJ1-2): EAGVVQSPRYKIIEKKQPVAFWCNPISGHNTLYWYLQNLGQGPELLIRYENEEAVDDSQLPKDRFSAERLKGVDSTLKIQPAELGDSAVYLCASSSDRDYGYTFGSGTRLTVV.

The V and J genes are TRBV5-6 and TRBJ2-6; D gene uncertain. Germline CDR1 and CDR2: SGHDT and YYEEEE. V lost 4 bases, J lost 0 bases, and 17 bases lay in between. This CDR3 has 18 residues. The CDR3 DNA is TGTGCCAGCAGCGAACCCGGGCGGCGAAGCTCTGGGGCCAACGTCCTGACTTTC. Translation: CASSEPGRRSSGANVLTF.

The CDR3 DNA is TGTGCCAGCAGCCCCATCGTGGAAGTTCTAGCGGGAGATTCGGGGTACGAGCAGTACTTC. As protein: CASSPIVEVLAGDSGYEQYF. The chain links TRBV13 to TRBJ2-7; TRBD2 matches 10 bases. The CDR3 is 20 residues long. Per germline, CDR1 PRHDT and CDR2 FYEKMQ (reference sequence). With V trimmed by 5 bases and J by 4 bases, 23 bases remained unmatched.

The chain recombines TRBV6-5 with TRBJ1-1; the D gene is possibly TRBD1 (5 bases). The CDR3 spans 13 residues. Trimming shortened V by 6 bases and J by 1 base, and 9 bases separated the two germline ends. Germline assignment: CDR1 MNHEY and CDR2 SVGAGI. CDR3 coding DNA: TGTGCCAGCAGGACAGAGGGGAACACTGAAGCTTTCTTT. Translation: CASRTEGNTEAFF.

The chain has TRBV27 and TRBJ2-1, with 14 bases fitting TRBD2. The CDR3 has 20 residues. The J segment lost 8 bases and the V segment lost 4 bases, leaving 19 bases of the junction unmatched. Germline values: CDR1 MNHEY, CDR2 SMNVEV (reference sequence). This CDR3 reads CASSYFAGTSGSPAIDEQFF. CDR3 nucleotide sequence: TGTGCCAGCAGTTATTTTGCTGGGACTAGCGGGAGTCCCGCAATAGATGAGCAGTTCTTC.

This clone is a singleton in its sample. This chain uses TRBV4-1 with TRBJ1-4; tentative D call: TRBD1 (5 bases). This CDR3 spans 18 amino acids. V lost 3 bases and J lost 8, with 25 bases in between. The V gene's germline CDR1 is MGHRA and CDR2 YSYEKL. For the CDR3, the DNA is TGCGCCAGCAGCCAGATCGGGGGGGGGTCCTCGCCTCGGGAAAAACTGTTTTTT. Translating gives CASSQIGGGSSPREKLFF.

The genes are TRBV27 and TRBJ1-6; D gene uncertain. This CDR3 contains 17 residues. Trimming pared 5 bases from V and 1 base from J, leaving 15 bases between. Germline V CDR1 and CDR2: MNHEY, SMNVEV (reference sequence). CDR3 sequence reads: CASSGRTIGSYNSPLHF. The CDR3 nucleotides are TGTGCCAGCAGTGGGAGGACGATCGGGTCCTATAATTCACCCCTCCACTTT.

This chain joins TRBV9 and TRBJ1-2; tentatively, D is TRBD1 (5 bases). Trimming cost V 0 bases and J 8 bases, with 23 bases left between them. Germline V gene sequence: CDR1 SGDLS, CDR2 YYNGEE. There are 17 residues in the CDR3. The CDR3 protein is CASSVGRGQEVTLGYTF. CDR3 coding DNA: TGTGCCAGCAGCGTAGGAAGGGGCCAGGAGGTTACTTTGGGCTACACCTTC. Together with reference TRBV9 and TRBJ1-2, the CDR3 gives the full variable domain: DSGVTQTPKHLITATGQRVTLRCSPRSGDLSVYWYQQSLDQGLQFLIQYYNGEERAKGNILERFSAQQFPDLHSELNLSSLELGDSALYFCASSVGRGQEVTLGYTFGSGTRLTVV.

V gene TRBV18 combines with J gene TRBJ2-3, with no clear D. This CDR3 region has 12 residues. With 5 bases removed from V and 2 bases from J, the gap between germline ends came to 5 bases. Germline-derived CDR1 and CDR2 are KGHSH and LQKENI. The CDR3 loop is CASSSYTDTQYF. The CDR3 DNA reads TGTGCCAGCTCATCCTACACAGATACGCAGTATTTT.